Each of the 29 T cell receptor beta chains below was sequenced from the same sample in a study of patients and donors after allogeneic stem cell transplantation. MiXCR, applied by TCRdb to the RT-PCR reads, yields one record per CDR3 protein. The sample includes roughly 960,000 distinct CDR3 sequences, approximately 18% seen only once; the top ten take about 6%. Material: blood, either unsorted or a sorted T cell fraction (not recorded which). These receptors were taken from a human donor who was either an allogeneic HSCT recipient or a stem cell or donor lymphocyte infusion donor (not recorded which). It is not recorded whose cells these are; they may come from a transplant donor.

The rearrangement joins TRBV29-1 to TRBJ2-2; 10 bases fit TRBD2. The CDR3 extends over 15 amino acids. The ends lost 4 bases at V and 6 bases at J; junction bases unmatched: 8. The germline V gene has CDR1 SQVTM and CDR2 ANQGSEA. The CDR3 is CSVVGASGSSGELFF. The DNA for the CDR3 is TGCAGCGTTGTTGGGGCTAGCGGGAGTTCCGGGGAGCTGTTTTTT.

This clonotype was detected only a few times. This chain connects TRBV9 to TRBJ1-2; maybe TRBD1 (5 bases). The CDR3 is made up of 18 amino acids. Trimming shortened V by 3 bases and J by 5 bases, and 26 bases separated the two germline ends. Per germline, CDR1 SGDLS and CDR2 YYNGEE. CDR3 sequence reads: CASSERIQSMGDGYGYTF. The DNA of the CDR3 is TGTGCCAGCAGCGAACGCATCCAGTCCATGGGGGATGGTTATGGCTACACCTTC.

This clonotype has more than one count but fewer than ten. The V gene is TRBV12-3 or TRBV12-4, the J gene TRBJ2-6; D not certain. This CDR3 has 15 amino acids. V lost 4 bases and J 1 base, leaving 8 bases between the germline ends. CDR3 region: CASSSTSSGANVLTF. The CDR3, as DNA: TGTGCCAGCAGTTCCACTTCATCTGGGGCCAACGTCCTGACTTTC.

This clonotype was counted a few times. The rearrangement links TRBV6-2 or TRBV6-3 to TRBJ2-1, with D perhaps TRBD1 or TRBD2 (5 bases each). V lost 2 bases to trimming and J lost 6 bases, with 14 bases between them. The length of the CDR3 is 15 residues. The germline V gene has CDR1 MNHEY and CDR2 SVGEGT. The CDR3 loop is CASSYRDHSPNEQFF. CDR3 bases: TGTGCCAGCAGTTACCGGGACCATAGTCCCAATGAGCAGTTCTTC.

This clonotype has only one observation. The V call is TRBV6-6, the J call TRBJ2-7; 12 bases agree with TRBD2. In germline, CDR1 is MNHNY, CDR2 SVGAGI (reference sequence). This CDR3 comprises 13 residues. V dropped 9 bases and J dropped 7; count of bases not matched to a gene: 7. CDR3 region: CASLAGGTGEQYF. CDR3 bases: TGTGCCAGTCTAGCGGGAGGGACGGGAGAGCAGTACTTC.

V usage is TRBV20-1 and J usage is TRBJ2-3, with TRBD2 matching over 12 bases. The CDR3 runs to 15 residues. The germline gives CDR1 DFQATT, CDR2 SNEGSKA (reference sequence). Trimming removed 1 base from V and 4 bases from J; junction bases left unmatched: 3. The CDR3 DNA reads TGCAGTGCTAGAGTGACTAGCGGGAGCCCAGATACGCAGTATTTT. It yields the protein CSARVTSGSPDTQYF.

The V and J genes are TRBV15 and TRBJ2-7; 8 positions agree with TRBD1. The CDR3 runs to 15 residues. The J segment lost 4 bases and the V segment lost 0 bases, leaving 5 bases of the junction unmatched. The germline gives CDR1 LNHNV, CDR2 YYDKDF (reference sequence). The CDR3 here is CATSRDRDRSYEQYF. CDR3 nucleotide sequence: TGTGCCACCAGCAGAGACAGGGACAGGTCGTACGAGCAGTACTTC.

V usage is TRBV5-1 and J usage is TRBJ2-2, with 12 positions matching TRBD1. This CDR3 comprises 17 residues. CDR1 and CDR2 from the germline V gene are SGHRS and YFSETQ. The trim removed 4 bases at V and 6 bases at J, leaving 10 bases unmatched. The CDR3 spells CASSPRAGTGGAGELFF. CDR3 coding DNA: TGCGCCAGCAGCCCCCGGGCTGGGACAGGGGGCGCCGGGGAGCTGTTTTTT.

This clonotype came up a few times. The chain couples TRBV19 to TRBJ1-2; 12 nucleotides align to TRBD1. The CDR3 spans 14 residues. V shed 8 bases, J shed 6 bases, and the junction held 7 bases outside the gene matches. The germline V gene encodes CDR1 LNHDA and CDR2 SQIVND (reference sequence). This CDR3 is CASGSRDRGHGYTF. In nucleotides, the CDR3 is TGTGCCAGTGGATCCCGGGACAGGGGGCATGGCTACACCTTC. Supplemented by reference TRBV19 and TRBJ1-2, the full variable domain reads DGGITQSPKYLFRKEGQNVTLSCEQNLNHDAMYWYRQDPGQGLRLIYYSQIVNDFQKGDIAEGYSVSREKKESFPLTVTSAQKNPTAFYLCASGSRDRGHGYTFGSGTRLTVV.

The gene calls are TRBV19 and TRBJ2-1; D not certain. Deletions cut 4 bases from V and 0 bases from J, with 13 bases between. The CDR3 extends over 16 amino acids. CDR1 is LNHDA and CDR2 is SQIVND in the germline V gene (reference sequence). The CDR3 is CASSRGELLSYNEQFF. As DNA, the CDR3 is TGTGCCAGTAGTAGGGGTGAGCTTCTCTCCTACAATGAGCAGTTCTTC. The full variable domain, completed using reference TRBV19 and TRBJ2-1, is DGGITQSPKYLFRKEGQNVTLSCEQNLNHDAMYWYRQDPGQGLRLIYYSQIVNDFQKGDIAEGYSVSREKKESFPLTVTSAQKNPTAFYLCASSRGELLSYNEQFFGPGTRLTVL.

This clonotype was counted a few times. The rearrangement links TRBV30 to TRBJ1-6; 7 bases align to TRBD1. CDR1 and CDR2 from the germline V gene are GTSNPN and SVGIG (reference sequence). The CDR3 consists of 15 residues. V trimming: 0 bases; J trimming: 6 bases; junction bases outside the gene matches: 5. CDR3 coding DNA: TGTGCCTGGAGTGTTGCGGGACAGCTTAATTCACCCCTCCACTTT. This codes for CAWSVAGQLNSPLHF.

V usage is TRBV6-6 and J usage is TRBJ2-3; 8 positions agree with TRBD1. J was trimmed by 4 bases and V by 6 bases; bases with no gene match: 3. CDR1 and CDR2 from the germline V gene are MNHNY and SVGAGI (reference sequence). This CDR3 has 13 amino acids. The CDR3 DNA reads TGTGCCAGCAGGGAACAGGGGGCAGATACGCAGTATTTT. Its translation is CASREQGADTQYF.

This clonotype was observed a few times. V is TRBV6-1 and J is TRBJ1-2; 7 bases are shared with TRBD1. The CDR3 runs 15 residues. Trimming at V came to 6 bases and at J to 4 bases, leaving 11 bases not matched to a gene. Germline CDR1 is MNHNS and CDR2 is SASEGT. The CDR3 is CASRKDRPEPYGYTF. CDR3 nucleotides: TGTGCCAGCAGAAAGGACAGGCCGGAACCCTATGGCTACACCTTC.

This chain joins TRBV11-2 and TRBJ2-1, with TRBD2 as a possible D gene (6 bases). Germline V gene data show CDR1 as SGHAT and CDR2 as FQNNGV. CDR3 size: 16 residues. Trimming removed 1 base at V and 5 bases at J, with 15 bases between. DNA of the CDR3: TGTGCCAGCAGCTTAGTGCGCGGGGCGTACAACAATGAGCAGTTCTTC. Amino acid sequence: CASSLVRGAYNNEQFF.

The V gene is TRBV6-1, the J gene TRBJ2-7; 8 nucleotides match TRBD1. This CDR3 comprises 14 residues. Germline CDR1 is MNHNS and CDR2 is SASEGT. V trimming: 6 bases; J trimming: 4 bases; junction bases outside the gene matches: 8. Here the CDR3 DNA reads TGTGCCAGCAGAGGGAAAACAGGGGGTTACGAGCAGTACTTC. It yields the protein CASRGKTGGYEQYF.

The chain couples TRBV24-1 to TRBJ2-1; D is uncertain. V was shortened by 4 bases and J by 1 base, with 7 bases between the two germline ends. The CDR3 runs 14 residues. Germline CDR1 and CDR2: KGHDR and SFDVKD. CDR3 in amino acids: CATSDPMSYNEQFF. CDR3 coding DNA: TGTGCCACCAGTGACCCCATGTCCTACAATGAGCAGTTCTTC.

This clonotype was detected a few times. The chain combines TRBV25-1 with TRBJ1-2; D not resolved. V was pared by 5 bases and J by 0 bases, with 16 bases between. The CDR3 covers 16 residues. From germline, CDR1 is MGHDK and CDR2 SYGVNS. CDR3 bases: TGTGCCAGCAGTTTCTCGGCAGAGCCCTCTAACTATGGCTACACCTTC. Translating it yields CASSFSAEPSNYGYTF.

This clonotype was counted a few times. The rearrangement uses TRBV12-3 or TRBV12-4 and TRBJ2-7; 8 bases agree with TRBD1. After removal of 5 bases from V and 3 bases from J, the junction contained 9 bases not matched to a gene. The CDR3 is 15 amino acids. As DNA, the CDR3 is TGTGCCAGCAGTCCCGGACAGGGTGCAAACTACGAGCAGTACTTC. The encoded protein is CASSPGQGANYEQYF.

This clonotype was counted at least ten times. The chain joins TRBV6-2 or TRBV6-3 to TRBJ1-2; no clear D gene. This CDR3 spans 12 amino acids. The germline V gene encodes CDR1 MNHEY and CDR2 SVGEGT. V was clipped by 5 bases and J by 5 bases, with 9 bases between them. CDR3 loop: CASSPGLYGYTF. CDR3 nucleotides: TGTGCCAGCAGTCCTGGACTGTATGGCTACACCTTC.

In its sample, this clonotype was seen many times. V gene TRBV11-2 combines with J gene TRBJ2-7; TRBD2 matches 11 bases. With 6 bases clipped from V and 2 bases from J, the junction kept 6 bases outside the gene matches. Looked up from germline, CDR1 is SGHAT and CDR2 is FQNNGV. This CDR3 has 15 residues. In DNA, the CDR3 is TGTGCCAGCAGAGCCGGGACTAGCGGAACCTACGAGCAGTACTTC. Translated, it gives CASRAGTSGTYEQYF.

This clonotype came up a few times. The chain carries TRBV10-3 and TRBJ2-7, with 7 bases fitting TRBD1. Trimming at V came to 10 bases and at J to 0 bases, leaving 9 bases not matched to a gene. The CDR3 has 14 amino acids. Germline-derived CDR1 and CDR2 are ENHRY and SYGVKD. Here the CDR3 reads CATIQGVSSYEQYF. The DNA of the CDR3 is TGTGCCACGATTCAGGGGGTTAGCTCCTACGAGCAGTACTTC.

This chain connects TRBV7-2 to TRBJ1-6; 10 bases map to TRBD1. Per the germline V gene, CDR1 is SGHTA and CDR2 is FQGNSA. The CDR3 is made up of 16 amino acids. After removal of 4 bases from V and 4 bases from J, the junction contained 4 bases not matched to a gene. The CDR3 nucleotides read TGTGCCAGCAGCTCACCGGGACAGGGGTATAATTCACCCCTCCACTTT. Translated: CASSSPGQGYNSPLHF.

The chain links TRBV7-2 to TRBJ2-5; D ambiguous. Trimming removed 2 bases from V and 0 bases from J, with 7 bases in between. CDR1 is SGHTA and CDR2 is FQGNSA in the germline V gene. The CDR3 sequence is 14 residues long. The CDR3, as DNA: TGTGCCAGCAGCTTATCCGCAGACCAAGAGACCCAGTACTTC. Translation: CASSLSADQETQYF.

This clonotype turned up a few times. The gene calls are TRBV24-1 and TRBJ1-2; no firm D call. Between the trimmed V and J ends, which lost 0 bases and 4 bases, there was a span of 2 bases. The CDR3 spans 12 residues. Germline V CDR1 and CDR2: KGHDR, SFDVKD. Here the CDR3 reads CATSDLSYGYTF. DNA of the CDR3: TGTGCCACCAGTGATTTGTCCTATGGCTACACCTTC.

The chain carries TRBV20-1 and TRBJ2-1; no reliable D call. This CDR3 has 13 amino acids. CDR1 is DFQATT and CDR2 is SNEGSKA in the germline V gene (reference sequence). Trimming shortened V by 2 bases and J by 10 bases, and 15 bases separated the two germline ends. This CDR3 is CSARRDNNWEQFF. CDR3 DNA: TGCAGTGCTAGAAGAGACAATAACTGGGAGCAGTTCTTC.

The V gene is TRBV7-3, the J gene TRBJ2-2; no firm D call. Germline CDR1 SGHTA, CDR2 FQGTGA. Trimming left V 8 bases short and J 6 bases short, with 10 bases between. CDR3 size: 12 residues. The CDR3 reads CASGSGAGELFF. The DNA of the CDR3 is TGTGCCAGCGGCAGTGGCGCCGGGGAGCTGTTTTTT.

Only a few counts were recorded for this clonotype. The rearrangement links TRBV5-1 to TRBJ2-1, with a tentative D call TRBD2 (5 bases). V gave up 0 bases and J gave up 14 bases, with 15 bases separating them. The CDR3 has 13 residues. The germline V gene has CDR1 SGHRS and CDR2 YFSETQ. CDR3 loop: CASSLAGAVLEFF. Written as DNA, the CDR3 is TGCGCCAGCAGCTTGGCTGGAGCGGTGTTGGAGTTCTTC.

The table lists this clonotype with a few counts. The chain has TRBV20-1 and TRBJ2-7, with 8 bases identical to TRBD1. The germline V gene has CDR1 DFQATT and CDR2 SNEGSKA (reference sequence). The CDR3 covers 14 residues. After removal of 3 bases from V and 3 bases from J, the junction contained 7 bases not matched to a gene. CDR3 sequence: CSASGGQVSYEQYF. The CDR3 nucleotides are TGCAGTGCTAGTGGGGGACAGGTTAGCTACGAGCAGTACTTC.

In its sample, this clonotype was seen a few times. This chain joins TRBV7-3 and TRBJ1-6; 8 bases line up with TRBD1. The CDR3 has 15 amino acids. Germline assignment: CDR1 SGHTA and CDR2 FQGTGA. V dropped 3 bases and J dropped 6; count of bases not matched to a gene: 4. The CDR3 here is CASSLQGASNSPLHF. The DNA for the CDR3 is TGTGCCAGCAGCTTGCAGGGGGCATCTAATTCACCCCTCCACTTT.